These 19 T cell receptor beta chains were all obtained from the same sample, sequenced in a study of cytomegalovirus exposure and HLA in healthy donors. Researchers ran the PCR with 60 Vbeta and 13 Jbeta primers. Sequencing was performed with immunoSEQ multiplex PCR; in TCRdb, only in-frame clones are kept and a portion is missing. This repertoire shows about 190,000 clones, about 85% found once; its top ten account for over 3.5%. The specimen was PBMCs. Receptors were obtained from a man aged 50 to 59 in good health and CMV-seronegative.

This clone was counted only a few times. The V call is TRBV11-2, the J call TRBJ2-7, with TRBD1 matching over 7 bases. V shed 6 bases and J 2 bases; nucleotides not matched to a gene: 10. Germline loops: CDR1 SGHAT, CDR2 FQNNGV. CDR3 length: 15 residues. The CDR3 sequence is CASRPHRGAPYEQYF. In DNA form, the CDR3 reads TGTGCCAGCAGACCCCACAGGGGAGCGCCCTACGAGCAGTACTTC.

The CDR3 protein is CASSQLAGSTDTQYF. The DNA of the CDR3 is TGTGCCAGCAGCCAATTAGCGGGGAGTACAGATACGCAGTATTTT. The rearrangement joins TRBV6-1 to TRBJ2-3; TRBD2 aligns across 8 bases. Per the germline V gene, CDR1 is MNHNS and CDR2 is SASEGT. The CDR3 has 15 amino acids. Trimming took 6 bases from V and 3 from J; bases not matched to a gene: 8.

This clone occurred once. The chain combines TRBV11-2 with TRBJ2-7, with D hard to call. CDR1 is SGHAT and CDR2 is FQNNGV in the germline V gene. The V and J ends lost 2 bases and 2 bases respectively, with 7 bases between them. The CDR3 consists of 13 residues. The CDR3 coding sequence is TGTGCCAGCAGCTTAAATCCTACCTACGAGCAGTACTTC. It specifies CASSLNPTYEQYF.

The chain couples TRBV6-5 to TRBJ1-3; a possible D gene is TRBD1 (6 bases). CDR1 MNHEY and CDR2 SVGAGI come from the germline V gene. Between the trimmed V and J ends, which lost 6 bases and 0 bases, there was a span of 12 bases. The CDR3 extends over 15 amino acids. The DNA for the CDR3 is TGTGCCAGCAGACCCTACAGGGACTCTGGAAACACCATATATTTT. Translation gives CASRPYRDSGNTIYF.

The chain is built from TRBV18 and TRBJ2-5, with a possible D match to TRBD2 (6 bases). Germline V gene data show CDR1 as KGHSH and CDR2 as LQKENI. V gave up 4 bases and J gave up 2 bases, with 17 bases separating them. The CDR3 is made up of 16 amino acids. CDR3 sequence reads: CASSLQGRMGQETQYF. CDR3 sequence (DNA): TGTGCCAGCTCACTTCAAGGGAGGATGGGGCAAGAGACCCAGTACTTC.

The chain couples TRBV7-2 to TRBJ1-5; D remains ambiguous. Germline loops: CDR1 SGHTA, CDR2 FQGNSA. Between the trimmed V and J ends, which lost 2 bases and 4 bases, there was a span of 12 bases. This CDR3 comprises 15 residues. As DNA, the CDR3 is TGTGCCAGCAGCTTAAGACTGATTAGAAATCAGCCCCAGCATTTT. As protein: CASSLRLIRNQPQHF.

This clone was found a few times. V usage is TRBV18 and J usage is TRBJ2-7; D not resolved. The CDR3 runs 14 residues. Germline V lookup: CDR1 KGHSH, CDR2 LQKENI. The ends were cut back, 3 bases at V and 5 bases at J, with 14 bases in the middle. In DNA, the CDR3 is TGTGCCAGCTCACCGGCAGACTTACAACACGAGCAGTACTTC. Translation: CASSPADLQHEQYF.

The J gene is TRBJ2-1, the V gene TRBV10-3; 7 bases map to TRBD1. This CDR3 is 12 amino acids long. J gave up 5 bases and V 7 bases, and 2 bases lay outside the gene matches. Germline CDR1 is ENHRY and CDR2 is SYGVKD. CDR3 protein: CAITGQHNEQFF. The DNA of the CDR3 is TGTGCCATCACGGGACAGCACAATGAGCAGTTCTTC.

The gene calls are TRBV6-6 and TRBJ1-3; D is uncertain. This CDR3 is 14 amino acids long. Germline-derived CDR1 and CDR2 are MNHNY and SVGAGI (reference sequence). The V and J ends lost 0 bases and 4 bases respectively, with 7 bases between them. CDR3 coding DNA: TGTGCCAGCAGTTACTCGGAGGGCGGAAACACCATATATTTT. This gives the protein CASSYSEGGNTIYF.

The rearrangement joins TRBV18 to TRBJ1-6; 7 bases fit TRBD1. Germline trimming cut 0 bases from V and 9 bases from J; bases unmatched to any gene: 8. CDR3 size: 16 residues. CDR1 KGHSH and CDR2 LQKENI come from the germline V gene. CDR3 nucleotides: TGTGCCAGCTCACCACCATTGACAGGGTCGGGTTCACCCCTCCACTTT. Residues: CASSPPLTGSGSPLHF.

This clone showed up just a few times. The CDR3 reads CASSLVSQQETQYF. The DNA of the CDR3 is TGTGCCAGCAGTTTAGTTTCACAGCAAGAGACCCAGTACTTC. The chain recombines TRBV27 with TRBJ2-5; D remains unclear. This CDR3 comprises 14 residues. V gave up 2 bases and J gave up 2 bases, with 9 bases separating them. Germline-derived CDR1 and CDR2 are MNHEY and SMNVEV (reference sequence).

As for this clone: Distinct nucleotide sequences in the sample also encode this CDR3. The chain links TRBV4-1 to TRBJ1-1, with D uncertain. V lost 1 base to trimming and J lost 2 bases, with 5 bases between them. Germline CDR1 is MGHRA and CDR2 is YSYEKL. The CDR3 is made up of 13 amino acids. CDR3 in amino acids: CASSQAVNTEAFF. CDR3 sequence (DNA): TGCGCCAGCAGCCAAGCAGTCAACACTGAAGCTTTCTTT.

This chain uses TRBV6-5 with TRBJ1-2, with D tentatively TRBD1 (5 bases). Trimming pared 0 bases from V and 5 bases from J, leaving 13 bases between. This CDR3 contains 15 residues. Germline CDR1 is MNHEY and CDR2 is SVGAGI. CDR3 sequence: CASSYSRGRGYGYTF. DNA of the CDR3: TGTGCCAGCAGTTACTCCCGGGGTCGGGGGTATGGCTACACCTTC.

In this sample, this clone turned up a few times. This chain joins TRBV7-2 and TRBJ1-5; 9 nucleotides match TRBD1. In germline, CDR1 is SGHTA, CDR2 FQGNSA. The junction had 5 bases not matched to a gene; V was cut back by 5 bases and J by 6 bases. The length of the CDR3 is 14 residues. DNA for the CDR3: TGTGCCAGCAGCCCACGACAGGGGGGTCAGCCCCAGCATTTT. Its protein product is CASSPRQGGQPQHF. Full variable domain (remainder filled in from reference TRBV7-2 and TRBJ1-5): GAGVSQSPSNKVTEKGKDVELRCDPISGHTALYWYRQSLGQGLEFLIYFQGNSAPDKSGLPSDRFSAERTGGSVSTLTIQRTQQEDSAVYLCASSPRQGGQPQHFGDGTRLSIL.

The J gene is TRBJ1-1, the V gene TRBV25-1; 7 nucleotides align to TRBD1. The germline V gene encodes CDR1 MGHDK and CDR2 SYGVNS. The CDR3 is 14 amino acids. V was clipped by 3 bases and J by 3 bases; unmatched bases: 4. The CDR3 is CASSEPGQYTEAFF. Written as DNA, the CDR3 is TGTGCCAGCAGTGAGCCGGGACAGTACACTGAAGCTTTCTTT.

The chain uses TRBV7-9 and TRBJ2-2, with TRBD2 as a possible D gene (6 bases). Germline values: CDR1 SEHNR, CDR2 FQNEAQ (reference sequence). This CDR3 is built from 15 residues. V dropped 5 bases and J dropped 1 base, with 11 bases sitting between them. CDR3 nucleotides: TGTGCCAGCAGCCCTATCGGGGGGAACACCGGGGAGCTGTTTTTT. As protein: CASSPIGGNTGELFF.

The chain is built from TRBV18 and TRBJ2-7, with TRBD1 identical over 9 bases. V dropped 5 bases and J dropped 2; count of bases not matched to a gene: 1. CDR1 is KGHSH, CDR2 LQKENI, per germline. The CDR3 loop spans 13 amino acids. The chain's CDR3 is CASSRDRAYEQYF. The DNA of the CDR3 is TGTGCCAGCTCAAGGGACAGGGCCTACGAGCAGTACTTC.

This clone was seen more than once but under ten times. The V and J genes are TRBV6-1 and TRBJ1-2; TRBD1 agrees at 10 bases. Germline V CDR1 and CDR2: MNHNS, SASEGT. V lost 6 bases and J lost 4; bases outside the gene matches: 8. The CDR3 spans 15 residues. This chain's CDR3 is CASRSGTGDGYGYTF. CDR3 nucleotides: TGTGCCAGCAGATCCGGGACAGGGGATGGCTATGGCTACACCTTC.

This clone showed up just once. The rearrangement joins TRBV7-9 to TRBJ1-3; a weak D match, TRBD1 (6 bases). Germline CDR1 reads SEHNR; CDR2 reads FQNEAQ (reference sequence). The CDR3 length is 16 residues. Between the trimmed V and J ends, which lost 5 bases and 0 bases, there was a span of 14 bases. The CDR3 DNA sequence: TGTGCCAGCAGCCGAGAGGGGGACGGCTCTGGAAACACCATATATTTT. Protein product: CASSREGDGSGNTIYF.